These 9 T cell receptor beta chains were sequenced from one sample in a study of tumor and adjacent non-tumor tissue in lung cancer. RNA was extracted from bulk tissue without any cell sorting. A modified ARM-PCR protocol with three rounds of nested PCR amplified TCRbeta. Using its own MiXCR run on the multiplex PCR reads, TCRdb lists one record per CDR3 protein. The data contain some 120,000 distinct CDR3 sequences, about 66% of them singletons. Material: lung tumor tissue. All receptors derive from a man aged 30-40 years with non-small cell lung cancer.

As to this clonotype: This CDR3 fails to terminate in the conserved phenylalanine or tryptophan, so it likely reflects a read error. V is TRBV29-1 and J is TRBJ1-2; D is possibly TRBD1 (5 bases). In germline, CDR1 is SQVTM, CDR2 ANQGSEA. The CDR3 extends over 11 amino acids. CDR3 region: CSVPGPFGYTL. In DNA, the CDR3 is TGCAGTGTACCGGGGCCGTTTGGTTACACCCTC.

This chain uses TRBV28 with TRBJ2-4; D unresolved. Germline CDR1 and CDR2: MDHEN and SYDVKM. The ends were cut back, 4 bases at V and 6 bases at J, with 16 bases in the middle. The CDR3 spans 15 residues. CDR3 in amino acids: CASSSNKGRLNIQYF. In nucleotides, the CDR3 is TGTGCCAGCAGTTCCAACAAGGGCCGCTTAAACATTCAGTACTTC.

To note about this clonotype: A much larger clone lies a single base off, so this may be a read error. J is TRBJ1-4 and V is TRBV29-1; no definite D call. Germline V gene sequence: CDR1 SQVTM, CDR2 ANQGSEA. Between the trimmed V and J ends, which lost 6 bases and 0 bases, there was a span of 11 bases. The CDR3 has 14 residues. The CDR3 region has the DNA TGCAGCGTGGAGGACGGGACAACTAATGAAAAACTGTTTTTT. It is translated as CSVEDGTTNEKLFF.

Of note for this clonotype: The germline gene is not matched at one end of the junction; a read error may be the cause. The rearrangement joins TRBV6-1 to TRBJ2-5; D gene ambiguous. Germline V gene lookup returns CDR1 MNHNS and CDR2 SASEGT. The CDR3 runs 14 residues. Here the CDR3 reads CVSSEWLGQETQYF. CDR3 DNA: TGTGTCAGCAGTGAATGGCTAGGGCAAGAGACCCAGTACTTC.

Comments on this clonotype: A junction end diverges from the germline sequence, so it may reflect a read error. J is TRBJ2-2 and V is TRBV11-1; D is tentatively TRBD1 or TRBD2 (5 bases each). Per germline, CDR1 SGHAT and CDR2 FQDESV (reference sequence). The CDR3 loop spans 15 amino acids. The CDR3, as DNA: TGTGCCAGCAGCACAAGCCCACAAGGGACCGGGGAGCCGTTTTTT. It encodes CASSTSPQGTGEPFF.

About this clonotype: A much more abundant neighbour one base away suggests this may be a read error. J is TRBJ1-5 and V is TRBV20-1; possible D gene TRBD1, 6 bases. This CDR3 has 14 residues. Germline V gives CDR1 DFQATT, CDR2 SNEGSKA (reference sequence). The CDR3 loop reads CSVTGGGRNQPPHF. Written as DNA, the CDR3 is TGCAGTGTGACGGGGGGGGGCAGGAATCAGCCCCCGCATTTT.

Turning to this clonotype: A junction end diverges from the germline sequence, so it may reflect a read error. The V and J genes are TRBV20-1 and TRBJ2-1; no definite D call. The CDR3 has 13 amino acids. CDR1 is DFQATT and CDR2 is SNEGSKA in the germline V gene (reference sequence). The CDR3 DNA follows: TGCAGTGATAGAGATGATCTTTGGAATGAGCAGTTCTTC. It encodes CSDRDDLWNEQFF.

A word on this clonotype: The junction shows a germline mismatch at one end, possibly a read error. The V call is TRBV5-6, the J call TRBJ1-1, with TRBD1 matching over 10 bases. CDR3 length: 16 residues. The germline gives CDR1 SGHDT, CDR2 YYEEEE. This CDR3 reads CANSSLGDRGGTEAFF. The DNA for the CDR3 is TGTGCCAACAGCTCCCTCGGGGACAGGGGTGGCACTGAAGCTTTCTTT.

The gene calls are TRBV20-1 and TRBJ2-7, with TRBD1 matching 9 bases. Germline CDR1 and CDR2: DFQATT and SNEGSKA (reference sequence). This CDR3 comprises 14 residues. V dropped 7 bases and J dropped 4; count of bases not matched to a gene: 11. The CDR3 is CSDSRGTGFYEQYF. CDR3 in DNA: TGCAGTGATAGTCGCGGGACAGGGTTTTACGAGCAGTACTTC.